Shown below are 18 T cell receptor beta chains from a single sample sequenced in a study of radiation and T cells in renal cell carcinoma. Time point here: blood 4 weeks post-SBRT, at nephrectomy. Treatment meaning: 15 Gy SBRT to primary tumor, nephrectomy 4 weeks later. Sequencing used immunoSEQ multiplex PCR; TCRdb keeps in-frame clones, though not all of them. The table records around 100,000 clones, more than 65% of them present only once. The sequenced sample was blood, obtained from a patient whose treatment included radiotherapy and nephrectomy. These receptors originate from a man in his sixties with renal cell carcinoma.

The J gene is TRBJ2-7, the V gene TRBV7-2, with TRBD2 matching over 9 bases. The CDR3 is 14 residues long. Germline V gene sequence: CDR1 SGHTA, CDR2 FQGNSA. J gave up 3 bases and V 3 bases, and 3 bases lay outside the gene matches. The CDR3 DNA reads TGTGCCAGCAGCTTGACTAGCGGACTCTACGAGCAGTACTTC. Protein: CASSLTSGLYEQYF. The full variable domain, rest sourced from reference TRBV7-2 and TRBJ2-7, is GAGVSQSPSNKVTEKGKDVELRCDPISGHTALYWYRQSLGQGLEFLIYFQGNSAPDKSGLPSDRFSAERTGGSVSTLTIQRTQQEDSAVYLCASSLTSGLYEQYFGPGTRLTVT.

The chain has TRBV27 and TRBJ2-3; D gene uncertain. Germline CDR1 reads MNHEY; CDR2 reads SMNVEV (reference sequence). This CDR3 contains 14 residues. The germline V and J ends were trimmed by 4 bases and 7 bases, with 15 bases remaining between them. The CDR3 reads CASSSGRTPNTQYF. CDR3 bases: TGTGCCAGCAGTTCTGGCAGAACGCCAAATACGCAGTATTTT.

This chain uses TRBV7-8 with TRBJ1-5, with 9 positions matching TRBD1. This CDR3 is 15 amino acids long. Unmatched junction bases numbered 6, after V lost 5 bases and J lost 4 bases. Germline CDR1 reads SGHVS; CDR2 reads FQNEAQ. The CDR3 bases are TGTGCCAGCAGCCTTGATGGGACAGGGAATCAGCCCCAGCATTTT. Residues: CASSLDGTGNQPQHF.

This clone was recorded once. The chain combines TRBV5-1 with TRBJ2-2; no definite D call. The germline gives CDR1 SGHRS, CDR2 YFSETQ. Trimming shortened V by 7 bases and J by 2 bases, and 9 bases separated the two germline ends. CDR3 size: 13 residues. The chain's CDR3 is CASSRGNTGELFF. The CDR3 DNA is TGCGCCAGCTCCCGCGGTAACACCGGGGAGCTGTTTTTT.

This clone was counted only a few times. The V and J genes are TRBV2 and TRBJ1-2; D unresolved. Trimming stripped 4 bases from V and 12 bases from J, with 15 bases between. Germline V gene lookup returns CDR1 SNHLY and CDR2 FYNNEI. The CDR3 totals 12 residues. DNA for the CDR3: TGTGCCAGCAGTGTGGGCCCACGGTTTAACACCTTC. It codes for CASSVGPRFNTF.

The chain recombines TRBV28 with TRBJ1-5, with unresolved D. With 3 bases removed from V and 5 bases from J, the gap between germline ends came to 8 bases. This CDR3 comprises 13 residues. Germline CDR1 MDHEN, CDR2 SYDVKM. The chain's CDR3 is CASSFGSYQPQHF. The CDR3 DNA sequence: TGTGCCAGCAGTTTTGGTAGTTATCAGCCCCAGCATTTT.

This chain joins TRBV7-2 and TRBJ2-7, with D tentatively TRBD2 (5 bases). Germline V gene lookup returns CDR1 SGHTA and CDR2 FQGNSA. This CDR3 region has 15 residues. The ends were cut back, 0 bases at V and 4 bases at J, with 13 bases in the middle. DNA for the CDR3: TGTGCCAGCAGCTTAGCGGTGGGAGTGGGATACGAGCAGTACTTC. Amino acids: CASSLAVGVGYEQYF.

The sample holds one count of this clone. An end of the junction does not agree with germline; a read error may underlie this. The CDR3 DNA follows: TGTGCCAGCAGCTCACGAGAGTCCCAGTACTTC. Its protein is CASSSRESQYF. The V and J genes are TRBV11-2 and TRBJ2-5; D is ambiguous. Per germline, CDR1 SGHAT and CDR2 FQNNGV. CDR3 length equals 11 residues.

This clone has only one observation. J is TRBJ2-3 and V is TRBV19; tentative D call: TRBD2 (6 bases). Per germline, CDR1 LNHDA and CDR2 SQIVND (reference sequence). The V and J ends lost 5 bases and 4 bases respectively, with 13 bases between them. This CDR3 is built from 14 residues. CDR3 in amino acids: CASSSGRGPDTQYF. Here the CDR3 DNA reads TGTGCCAGTAGTTCGGGGCGGGGTCCAGATACGCAGTATTTT.

The chain employs TRBV30 and TRBJ1-4; no firm D call. Per the germline V gene, CDR1 is GTSNPN and CDR2 is SVGIG (reference sequence). This CDR3 comprises 14 residues. Between the trimmed V and J ends, which lost 2 bases and 7 bases, there was a span of 14 bases. In DNA form, the CDR3 reads TGTGCCTGGAGTCCGTCCCCCTCGGGTGAAAAACTGTTTTTT. Translation gives CAWSPSPSGEKLFF.

The V gene is TRBV27, the J gene TRBJ2-7; 8 bases are a match to TRBD1. Germline CDR1 reads MNHEY; CDR2 reads SMNVEV (reference sequence). J gave up 2 bases and V 6 bases, and 21 bases lay outside the gene matches. This CDR3 region has 19 residues. The CDR3 region has the DNA TGTGCCAGCAGCCCCATTTTCCAATATGGACAGGGTCCAACCTACGAGCAGTACTTC. This codes for CASSPIFQYGQGPTYEQYF.

This clone was recorded a few times. CDR3 in DNA: TGTGCCAGCAGCGCGACCCCCTTCAGACTAGCGGCCCGCTCCTACGAGCAGTACTTC. The encoded protein is CASSATPFRLAARSYEQYF. V gene TRBV5-5 combines with J gene TRBJ2-7, with TRBD2 identical over 9 bases. The CDR3 has 19 amino acids. V shed 4 bases and J 0 bases; nucleotides not matched to a gene: 17. Germline V CDR1 and CDR2: SGHKS, YYEKEE (reference sequence).

V and J are TRBV19 and TRBJ2-7; 14 bases map to TRBD2. The CDR3 is made up of 15 amino acids. V trimming: 9 bases; J trimming: 3 bases; junction bases outside the gene matches: 7. Looked up from germline, CDR1 is LNHDA and CDR2 is SQIVND (reference sequence). The CDR3 DNA sequence: TGTGCCAGCGGGACTAGCGGGAGTTCAGGCTACGAGCAGTACTTC. Its translation is CASGTSGSSGYEQYF.

The V call is TRBV7-7, the J call TRBJ2-3; TRBD2 aligns across 8 bases. Germline V gene lookup returns CDR1 SSHAT and CDR2 FNYEAQ (reference sequence). V trimming: 2 bases; J trimming: 4 bases; junction bases outside the gene matches: 8. This CDR3 has 16 amino acids. In DNA form, the CDR3 reads TGTGCCAGCAGCTTACCGGGACTAGAGGATCCAGATACGCAGTATTTT. Encoded protein: CASSLPGLEDPDTQYF.

This chain uses TRBV27 with TRBJ2-2; 7 positions match TRBD1. There are 14 residues in the CDR3. Germline values: CDR1 MNHEY, CDR2 SMNVEV (reference sequence). Trimming at V came to 6 bases and at J to 0 bases, leaving 1 base not matched to a gene. CDR3 sequence (DNA): TGTGCCAGCAGGGGGACAGCGAACACCGGGGAGCTGTTTTTT. Protein: CASRGTANTGELFF.

This chain uses TRBV6-5 with TRBJ2-1; tentatively, D is TRBD1 (5 bases). CDR1 and CDR2 (germline): MNHEY, SVGAGI. Trimming took off 6 bases at V and 0 bases at J, with 9 bases between the two ends. There are 14 residues in the CDR3. The CDR3 nucleotides read TGTGCCAGCAGGGTAGGGGCCTCCTACAATGAGCAGTTCTTC. Its translation is CASRVGASYNEQFF.

This clone occurred many times. J is TRBJ2-2 and V is TRBV19; no reliable D call. The germline V gene encodes CDR1 LNHDA and CDR2 SQIVND (reference sequence). Trimming removed 5 bases at V and 5 bases at J, with 12 bases between. This CDR3 has 14 residues. In DNA, the CDR3 is TGTGCCAGTAGTCCTGGGATCTATACCGGGGAGCTGTTTTTT. It specifies CASSPGIYTGELFF.

The chain uses TRBV28 and TRBJ1-1; D not certain. V lost 5 bases and J lost 7, with 11 bases in between. CDR1 and CDR2 from the germline V gene are MDHEN and SYDVKM. The CDR3 consists of 12 residues. DNA of the CDR3: TGTGCCAGCAGTGGTTTTGACTTTGAAGCTTTCTTT. This codes for CASSGFDFEAFF.